Listed here is a single TCR beta chain. The antigen is unknown. Data came from immunoSEQ multiplex PCR; TCRdb stores just in-frame clones and leaves some out. This table has under 15,000 clones, approximately 89% appearing once. These data belong to a study of blood T cell dynamics during melanoma immunotherapy. The wider study: Metastatic melanoma patients received first-line pembrolizumab or nivolumab plus ipilimumab. Study-wide points: It remained unknown if the driving T cell clones were melanoma-specific. Among sorted CD8+ subsets, immune-effector cells had the highest clonality and cell-free DNA similarity.

Described time point: week 3, after first cycle of checkpoint inhibitor. Blood was drawn before treatment and at week 3 after checkpoint blockade. V lost 1 base to trimming and J lost 4 bases; unmatched junction nucleotides: 4. Germline V gives CDR1 MGHRA, CDR2 YSYEKL. The CDR3 runs 14 residues. V usage is TRBV4-1 and J usage is TRBJ2-7; TRBD2 matches 7 bases. The specimen comprised effector memory CD8+ T cells from blood, sampled from a patient treated with checkpoint blockade. The sequence came from a human donor with melanoma. As DNA, the CDR3 is TGCGCCAGCAGCCAAGGCGGGAGTACATACGAGCAGTACTTC. It encodes CASSQGGSTYEQYF.